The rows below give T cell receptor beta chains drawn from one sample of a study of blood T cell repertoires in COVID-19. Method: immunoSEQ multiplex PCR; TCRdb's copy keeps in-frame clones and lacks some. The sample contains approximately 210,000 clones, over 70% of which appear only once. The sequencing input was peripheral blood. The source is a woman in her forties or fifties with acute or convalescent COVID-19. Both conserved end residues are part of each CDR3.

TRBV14	CASSQGRENSPLHF
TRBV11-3	CASSLVQGTGELFF
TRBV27	CASSPGSGSYEQYF
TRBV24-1	CATSDPPGTGELFF
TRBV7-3	CASSLTTGQGRNTGELFF
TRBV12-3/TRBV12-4	CAATHRGGNTIYF
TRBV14	CASSQGPIGYTF
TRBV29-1	CSVYTDRGNEQFF
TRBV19	CASSADRFTHQETQYF
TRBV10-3	CAIGTSDSSEQYF
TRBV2	CASTRTSGNEQFF
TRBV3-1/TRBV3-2	CASSPGLAGWYTDTQYF
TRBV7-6	CASSLRPTGVSTDTQYF
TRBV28	CASTPNGELFF
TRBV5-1	CASSPRSTGSSYEQYF
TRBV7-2	CASSLDDPGVTYF
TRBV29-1	CSVARQKETQYF
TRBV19	CASNPVGTNYGYTF
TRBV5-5	CASSLGDTNTEAFF
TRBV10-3	CAISQSPGGISSYEQYF
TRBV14	CASSDRRDSPLHF
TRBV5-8	CASSATVIYGYTF
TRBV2	CASSESGGLAANF
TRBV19	CASSIKGDYGYTF
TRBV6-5	CASHRDRGRPDTQYF
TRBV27	CASSLRGGASGRLDTQYF
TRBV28	CASSTTGGAIGYTF
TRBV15	CATSNRVGETQYF
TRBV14	CASSQERRVAGDFGTQYF
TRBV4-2	CASSRGVADRTDTQYF
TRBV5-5	CASNPDRGGTEAFF
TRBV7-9	CASSSPPTVNTEAFF
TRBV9	CASSVSEGNTEAFF
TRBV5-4	CASSPAEGLSYEQYF
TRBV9	CASSAWNTGGTEAFF
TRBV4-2	CASSQGGQFDYEQYF
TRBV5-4	CASSYLSGLRTDTQYF
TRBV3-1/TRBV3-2	CASSQDRQASYTF
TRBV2	CASSEGQVPSYEQYF
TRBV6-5	CASRLGTRGTDTQYF